The rows below give T cell receptor beta chains drawn from one sample of a study of cytomegalovirus exposure and HLA in healthy donors. Here immunoSEQ multiplex PCR was the method, and the copy in TCRdb shows in-frame clones only, minus some. The sample lists about 160,000 clones, less than 90% occurring once. The sequenced sample consisted of PBMCs. The source is a woman aged 18-29 years in good health and CMV-seronegative. CDR3s include the opening cysteine and the closing phenylalanine or tryptophan. D genes are given only for firm matches. Clone size is given for some rows only: seen once, a few or many times, or a class if the clone is expanded.

D,length,V,J,size,DNA,CDR3
TRBD2,14,TRBV19,TRBJ2-1,.,TGTGCCAGTATGGGGGGGAGGAACATCAATGAGCAGTTCTTC,CASMGGRNINEQFF
.,12,TRBV2,TRBJ1-1,.,TGTGCCAGCAGTGTCAGGAACACTGAAGCTTTCTTT,CASSVRNTEAFF
TRBD1,15,TRBV5-1,TRBJ2-7,.,TGCGCCAGCAGCTTGGGGACAGGAGGTTCCCACGAGCAGTACTTC,CASSLGTGGSHEQYF
.,16,TRBV6-1,TRBJ1-1,.,TGTGCCAGCAGTGAACCGGCTCTGGGGGGGAACACTGAAGCTTTCTTT,CASSEPALGGNTEAFF
.,14,TRBV4-1,TRBJ1-5,.,TGCGCCAGCAGCCCGGGGGTCAGCAATCAGCCCCAGCATTTT,CASSPGVSNQPQHF
TRBD1,16,TRBV7-9,TRBJ2-5,.,TGTGCCAGCAGCTTAGGTGGCAGGGGGACCGGGGAGACCCAGTACTTC,CASSLGGRGTGETQYF
TRBD1,15,TRBV4-1,TRBJ1-2,once,TGCGCCAGCAGCCAGGGACAGGGGATTAACTATGGCTACACCTTC,CASSQGQGINYGYTF
TRBD2,16,TRBV4-3,TRBJ2-5,once,TGCGCCAGCAGCGAGCGGACTAGCGGGAGTAGGGAGACCCAGTACTTC,CASSERTSGSRETQYF
.,15,TRBV2,TRBJ2-7,.,TGTGCCAGCCTCCGTCTAACTCCGACAGTCTACGAGCAGTACTTC,CASLRLTPTVYEQYF
TRBD2,15,TRBV4-2,TRBJ2-2,.,TGTGCCAGCAGTCCTAGCGGGGTAAACACCGGGGAGCTGTTTTTT,CASSPSGVNTGELFF
.,13,TRBV11-2,TRBJ1-1,.,TGTGCCAGCAGCACAACGGGTAGCACTGAAGCTTTCTTT,CASSTTGSTEAFF
.,13,TRBV6-1,TRBJ1-5,.,TGTGCCAGCAGTGCATCTGAACTCCAGCCCCAGCATTTT,CASSASELQPQHF
.,15,TRBV5-6,TRBJ1-1,once,TGTGCCAGCATCAGAAGATACAGGGAGAACACTGAAGCTTTCTTT,CASIRRYRENTEAFF
.,15,TRBV7-8,TRBJ1-1,.,TGTGCCAGCAGCTTACTACAGGGAGGGGGCACTGAAGCTTTCTTT,CASSLLQGGGTEAFF
.,15,TRBV6-1,TRBJ1-1,.,TGTGCCAGCAGTGAAGAGCGGACGGGAAACACTGAAGCTTTCTTT,CASSEERTGNTEAFF
.,12,TRBV11-2,TRBJ2-1,.,TGTGCCAGCAGCTTGGTCGCGAATGAGCAGTTCTTC,CASSLVANEQFF
.,14,TRBV9,TRBJ1-5,.,TGTGCCAGCGGACTGACATTGGAGGGTCAGCCCCAGCATTTT,CASGLTLEGQPQHF
.,16,TRBV27,TRBJ2-5,.,TGTGCCAGCAGTCCCGGGTCGAGGGGGGGCCAAGAGACCCAGTACTTC,CASSPGSRGGQETQYF
.,13,TRBV5-1,TRBJ1-1,.,TGCGCCAGCAGCCCTGCAGGGGATACTGAAGCTTTCTTT,CASSPAGDTEAFF
TRBD1,13,TRBV29-1,TRBJ2-7,.,TGCAGCGTTGATGGGACAGGATCCTACGAGCAGTACTTC,CSVDGTGSYEQYF
TRBD2,14,TRBV2,TRBJ2-2,.,TGTGCCAGCAGTGAAGGGACTAGCGCCGGGGAGCTGTTTTTT,CASSEGTSAGELFF
.,15,TRBV7-9,TRBJ2-2,.,TGTGCCAGCAGCTTAGAGACTGTGAACACCGGGGAGCTGTTTTTT,CASSLETVNTGELFF
.,17,TRBV7-9,TRBJ1-2,.,TGTGCCAGCAGCCCCCAATATCTCGACGGGACTAACTATGGCTACACCTTC,CASSPQYLDGTNYGYTF
.,14,TRBV10-3,TRBJ1-2,.,TGTGCCATCAGCCCCGGGGGGTCTTACTATGGCTACACCTTC,CAISPGGSYYGYTF
.,14,TRBV2,TRBJ1-2,.,TGTGCCAGCAGGCCCGACTCACTCGAAGGCGGCTACACCTTC,CASRPDSLEGGYTF
.,16,TRBV6-1,TRBJ1-6,.,TGTGCCAGCAGTGAAGAGGCCCTAAGGAGCAATTCACCCCTCCACTTT,CASSEEALRSNSPLHF